The rows below give T cell receptor beta chains drawn from one sample of a study of blood T cell repertoires in COVID-19. Generated by immunoSEQ multiplex PCR, the TCRdb table keeps only in-frame clones and is missing some. The table includes a few hundred thousand clones, around four fifths detected once. Sequences were obtained from PBMCs or T cells enriched from blood (not recorded which). Receptors were obtained from a middle-aged man who had recovered from COVID-19. Both conserved end residues are part of each CDR3. The order of the fields is V gene, J gene, CDR3 protein.

TRBV2	TRBJ1-3	CASREEQGNTIYF
TRBV3-1/TRBV3-2	TRBJ2-4	CASSRGAGGIVIQYF
TRBV6-5	TRBJ1-5	CASSYSGGQGGQPQHF
TRBV28	TRBJ2-5	CASSPRRGGETQYF
TRBV2	TRBJ2-1	CASSSTTSGGAYEQFF
TRBV7-7	TRBJ2-2	CASSFRVPGELFF
TRBV12-3/TRBV12-4	TRBJ1-1	CASSRTDEAFF
TRBV6-5	TRBJ2-7	CASSYPSEGGSYEQYF
TRBV9	TRBJ2-5	CASSVVRGPRETQYF
TRBV6-6	TRBJ1-5	CASSPKQGSQPQHF
TRBV5-6	TRBJ1-3	CASGTGASGNTIYF
TRBV3-1/TRBV3-2	TRBJ1-2	CASSQGTRGGYTF
TRBV19	TRBJ1-1	CASSILARATEAFF
TRBV6-5	TRBJ2-2	CASSLGLTGELFF
TRBV4-1	TRBJ1-5	CASHGGGSSNQPQHF
TRBV6-5	TRBJ2-7	CASRAGGEYEQYF
TRBV15	TRBJ2-2	CATSRTGINTGELFF
TRBV11-2	TRBJ2-7	CASSFGQAYEQYF
TRBV19	TRBJ2-4	CASSPEGTSGRGGLAKNIQYF
TRBV2	TRBJ2-5	CASSELAGSRETQYF
TRBV6-5	TRBJ1-6	CASSSTGAGSPLHF
TRBV9	TRBJ2-3	CASSVGGHYGTDTQYF
TRBV5-6	TRBJ2-7	CASGRGSTYEQYF
TRBV4-1	TRBJ2-7	CASSQDGAGGAYEQYF
TRBV7-3	TRBJ1-1	CASSSGGTEAFF
TRBV18	TRBJ1-2	CASSPGPAGALYGYTF
TRBV7-2	TRBJ2-7	CASGDRGVSYEQYF
TRBV27	TRBJ1-4	CASSQGQGAGEKLFF
TRBV19	TRBJ1-2	CASRQGTGDGYTF
TRBV2	TRBJ2-7	CASSGAGRFYEQYF
TRBV28	TRBJ1-2	CASSLGGLYGYTF
TRBV19	TRBJ1-5	CASSISHASNQPQHF
TRBV11-2	TRBJ1-3	CASSSRTAKWSGNTIYF
TRBV27	TRBJ1-2	CASSSQGSVGSGYTF
TRBV19	TRBJ1-2	CASTLGGYGYTF
TRBV28	TRBJ2-2	CASSLGTGEVDTGELFF
TRBV19	TRBJ2-1	CASRKTSGGKDNEQFF
TRBV4-1	TRBJ2-7	CASSQEGQARGEQYF
TRBV9	TRBJ2-7	CAREGDLATYEQYF
TRBV20-1	TRBJ2-3	CSASGLAGRDTQYF